The sequence of this TCR beta chain was determined in a study of cytomegalovirus exposure and HLA in healthy donors. In the study overall: Out of about 190 million T cells, an earlier analysis found over 90 million unique TCR beta sequences in total. Caucasian-associated ancestry cluster membership applied to just over 80% of 398 genotyped donors.

Study-wide results and limits: The classifier was said to identify cytomegalovirus status with high specificity and sensitivity. Being productive about 90% or about 30% of the time was typical of most TCR beta V segments in an earlier analysis.

Note on this clone: Its target is unknown.

Use of 60 Vbeta and 13 Jbeta primers characterized the PCR. Clones were sequenced by immunoSEQ multiplex PCR, and TCRdb holds only the in-frame ones, with some missing. Here the sample spans around 170,000 clones, over 70% being singletons. The CDR3 sequence is 13 residues long. Per the germline V gene, CDR1 is KGHSH and CDR2 is LQKENI. Germline trimming cut 5 bases from V and 3 bases from J; bases unmatched to any gene: 3. The gene calls are TRBV18 and TRBJ2-5; 7 nucleotides agree with TRBD1. The receptor's source is a man in his forties or fifties in good health and CMV-seropositive. Material for sequencing was PBMCs. CDR3 loop: CASSAGTEETQYF. The CDR3 DNA is TGTGCCAGCTCAGCCGGGACAGAAGAGACCCAGTACTTC.